This T cell receptor (beta chain) derives from a study of T cells in localized non-small cell lung cancer. Only a few counts were recorded for this clone. Here immunoSEQ multiplex PCR was the method, and the copy in TCRdb shows in-frame clones only, minus some. The sample holds around 70,000 clones, roughly 84% seen once. Trimming at V came to 0 bases and at J to 3 bases, leaving 5 bases not matched to a gene. The V gene's germline CDR1 is SGDLS and CDR2 YYNGEE. The CDR3 spans 15 residues. This specimen was peripheral blood, taken before any cancer treatment. The sequence was collected from a female donor aged 60 or older with stage I lung adenocarcinoma. V is TRBV9 and J is TRBJ2-5; 7 nucleotides match TRBD2. The CDR3 sequence is CASSVAGGLEETQYF. The CDR3 region has the DNA TGTGCCAGCAGCGTAGCGGGGGGTTTGGAAGAGACCCAGTACTTC. Looking up the rest from reference TRBV9 and TRBJ2-5 gives the full variable domain: DSGVTQTPKHLITATGQRVTLRCSPRSGDLSVYWYQQSLDQGLQFLIQYYNGEERAKGNILERFSAQQFPDLHSELNLSSLELGDSALYFCASSVAGGLEETQYFGPGTRLLVL.